This T cell receptor beta chain was documented in a study of blood T cells in healthy people across ages (dated by TCRdb to between 2015 and 2017). For the study in its entirety: In model experiments, template switching captured about one uniquely barcoded TCR beta cDNA molecule for every two T cells. Age-related changes in TCR beta repertoire diversity were measured in the study by deep sequencing normalized with unique cDNA molecular identifiers. Using the same blood draw, the study looked at two additional independent replicas of 1 million unique cDNA reads for two donors, one aged 18 to 30 and the other aged 80 or older. Donors were grouped into four age groups: young (average approximately 16 years), middle-aged (39), aged (approximately 67) and long-lived (about 90). Summary of the overall study and its limitations: There was a strong correlation between observed TCR beta diversity and the percentage of naive T cells measured by flow cytometry. Compared with the aged group, more naive CD4+ T cells, fewer expanded clones and increased TCR diversity were shown by the long-lived group, suggesting age selection. Estimates of total diversity from one million sequenced T cells were regarded as lower bounds and underestimates. Because the CMV infection status of the donors was unknown, age-related changes in expanded clonotypes may potentially have been confounded. Since profiling was done on bulk unsorted PBMCs, naive and antigen-experienced compartments could not be conclusively compared. As age increased, observed TCR beta diversity per million T cells dropped in a roughly linear way, and a significant reduction was already evident by age 40.

Note on this clonotype: What this receptor recognizes is not known. The sample holds no much larger clone one base away, and base qualities are not on file.

The receptor library was made with 5' RACE. Reads for this sample came from an Illumina HiSeq 2500. A second about 7 to 12 cycle PCR used a sample-barcoded 5' primer and a J-beta primer mix. Each TCR beta cDNA molecule received a unique molecular identifier from a template-switch 5' adaptor carrying 12 random nucleotides. Each sample yielded at least 3 million CDR3-containing paired-end reads. First-strand cDNA synthesis was performed from all RNA using the Mint cDNA synthesis kit, with priming by a TRBC-specific oligonucleotide. Following uracil-DNA glycosylase treatment, a first 18-cycle PCR with universal primers M1SS and BC2_uni_R was performed on all cDNA. Turning to the authors' computational methods: For normalization, 1 million high-quality reads, each with a distinct molecular identifier, were randomly selected from each sample. Reads sharing molecular identifiers were discarded rather than binned into consensus sequences. CDR3 identification, clonotype clustering and error correction used MiTCR with a Q25 quality threshold and the strictest error-elimination algorithm. A nonparametric unseen species model with Euler transformation was used to estimate a lower bound on total TCR beta diversity. TCRdb's own reprocessing of the public reads used fastp at Q25 and MiXCR and kept productive beta chains. All rows with the same CDR3 protein become a single entry with the most common DNA and genes. V and J calls and clone size were set by TCRdb, not the authors. The sample table records 600,000 to 900,000 distinct CDR3 sequences; about a quarter of these occur just once. The ten largest clones capture around 2.9% of the sample.

Ends trimmed: V by 5 bases, J by 1 base; bases unmatched to a gene: 8. The CDR3 holds 17 amino acids from the cysteine to the phenylalanine. Only the CDR3 portion is preserved as DNA: 51 bases, with reading frame beginning at the first base. The approximately 41 donors, aged about 6 to 95 years, were systemically healthy Caucasian individuals from Russia. Each donor gave 9 to 10 milliliters of peripheral blood, collected into EDTA-treated Vacutainer tubes. Ficoll-Paque density-gradient centrifugation was used to isolate PBMCs, with at least 7 million per sample. Total RNA was extracted from PBMCs with Trizol reagent, with at least 5 micrograms obtained per sample. For every donor, flow cytometry on a PBMC aliquot measured the percentage of naive CD45RAhigh/CD27high T cells. These sequences were also reported in another study, on T cells of mothers and their children. As that second paper reports: The donors were nine systemically healthy Caucasian individuals, made up of three mothers and their six children. cDNA synthesis used all of the extracted RNA, with 1.5 ug of RNA in each 15 ul reaction. In the second PCR, the M1S primer added sample barcodes and 2-4 random nucleotides. Each mother yielded over 9.5 million TCR beta CDR3 reads and each child 2.5 million to 3 million reads. TCR recombination output is similarly shaped by thymic selection in related and unrelated pairs, with a minor effect exerted by inherited differences. Normalized repertoire overlap in related mother-child pairs was always slightly higher than in unrelated mother-child pairs, but the difference was never significant. No persistent microchimeric T cell clones were found, with a detection sensitivity of approximately 100 clones per million clonotypes. The study used deep NGS to compare TCR beta repertoires of mothers and children, seeking features distinguishing related mother-child pairs from unrelated individuals. On average, the children were around 11 +/- 4 years old, while the mothers were about 38 +/- 4 years old. Libraries were sequenced on Illumina HiSeq 2000 with 100+100 nt paired-end reads after adapter ligation with NEBNext reagents. To prevent cross-contamination, the mother and child libraries were prepared one month apart and sequenced in separate runs. For each donor, between about 450,000 and 2,300,000 distinct TCR beta clonotypes were identified. Naive TCR beta clonotypes were estimated from low-frequency clonotypes matched to each donor's FACS-determined naive share, without sorting.

The sequence was obtained from a boy between 10 and 17 years old in good health. In this chain, TRBV12-3 or TRBV12-4 is recombined with TRBJ2-3, with TRBD2 identical over 11 junction bases. The sample consisted of blood. The base sequence is TGTGCCAGCAGTGCCGGGACTAGCGGACCTGGCACAGATACGCAGTATTTT. It codes for CASSAGTSGPGTDTQYF.